The clone carrying this TCR beta chain was detected ten times or more. Antigen unknown. The CDR3 contains 14 residues. Germline assignment: CDR1 SGHRS and CDR2 YFSETQ. V lost 0 bases, J lost 6 bases, and 6 bases stayed unmatched. This specimen comes from a study of T-cell memory formation after mild COVID-19. The study, taken as a whole, reports: Second-wave clones peaking on day 37 lacked confirmed SARS-CoV-2 specificity.

cDNA libraries for TCR alpha and TCR beta, carrying sample barcodes and UMIs, came from 5'RACE with constant-segment primers. TCRdb recomputed calls from the 5' RACE reads with MiXCR, one row per CDR3 protein. The profile shows about 350,000 distinct CDR3 sequences, approximately 27% of them singletons. The sequence came from an adult woman who had mild COVID-19 (a few samples of this study predate the infection). Cell type and time point are not known. Material for sequencing was PBMCs or a T cell subset sorted from them (not recorded which). The genes are TRBV5-1 and TRBJ2-7, with 7 bases matching TRBD1. The CDR3 DNA follows: TGCGCCAGCAGCTTGGCCGACAGGGCAGCCGAGCAGTACTTC. This codes for CASSLADRAAEQYF.